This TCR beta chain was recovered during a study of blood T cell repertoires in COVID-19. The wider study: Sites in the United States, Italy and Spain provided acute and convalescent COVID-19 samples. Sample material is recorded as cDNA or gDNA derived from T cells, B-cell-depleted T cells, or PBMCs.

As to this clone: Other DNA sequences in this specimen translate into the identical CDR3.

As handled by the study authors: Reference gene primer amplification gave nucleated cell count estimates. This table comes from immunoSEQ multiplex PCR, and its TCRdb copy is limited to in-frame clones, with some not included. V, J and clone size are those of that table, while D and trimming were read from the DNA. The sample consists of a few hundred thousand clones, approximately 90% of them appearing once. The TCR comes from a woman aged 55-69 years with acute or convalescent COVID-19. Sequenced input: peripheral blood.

CDR3 amino acids: CASSLSGQETQYF. CDR3 coding DNA: TGTGCCAGCAGCTTATCGGGGCAAGAGACCCAGTACTTC. The chain carries TRBV7-3 and TRBJ2-5; tentatively, D is TRBD2 (5 bases). The germline V gene has CDR1 SGHTA and CDR2 FQGTGA. Trimming took off 2 bases at V and 2 bases at J, with 6 bases between the two ends. This CDR3 region has 13 residues.